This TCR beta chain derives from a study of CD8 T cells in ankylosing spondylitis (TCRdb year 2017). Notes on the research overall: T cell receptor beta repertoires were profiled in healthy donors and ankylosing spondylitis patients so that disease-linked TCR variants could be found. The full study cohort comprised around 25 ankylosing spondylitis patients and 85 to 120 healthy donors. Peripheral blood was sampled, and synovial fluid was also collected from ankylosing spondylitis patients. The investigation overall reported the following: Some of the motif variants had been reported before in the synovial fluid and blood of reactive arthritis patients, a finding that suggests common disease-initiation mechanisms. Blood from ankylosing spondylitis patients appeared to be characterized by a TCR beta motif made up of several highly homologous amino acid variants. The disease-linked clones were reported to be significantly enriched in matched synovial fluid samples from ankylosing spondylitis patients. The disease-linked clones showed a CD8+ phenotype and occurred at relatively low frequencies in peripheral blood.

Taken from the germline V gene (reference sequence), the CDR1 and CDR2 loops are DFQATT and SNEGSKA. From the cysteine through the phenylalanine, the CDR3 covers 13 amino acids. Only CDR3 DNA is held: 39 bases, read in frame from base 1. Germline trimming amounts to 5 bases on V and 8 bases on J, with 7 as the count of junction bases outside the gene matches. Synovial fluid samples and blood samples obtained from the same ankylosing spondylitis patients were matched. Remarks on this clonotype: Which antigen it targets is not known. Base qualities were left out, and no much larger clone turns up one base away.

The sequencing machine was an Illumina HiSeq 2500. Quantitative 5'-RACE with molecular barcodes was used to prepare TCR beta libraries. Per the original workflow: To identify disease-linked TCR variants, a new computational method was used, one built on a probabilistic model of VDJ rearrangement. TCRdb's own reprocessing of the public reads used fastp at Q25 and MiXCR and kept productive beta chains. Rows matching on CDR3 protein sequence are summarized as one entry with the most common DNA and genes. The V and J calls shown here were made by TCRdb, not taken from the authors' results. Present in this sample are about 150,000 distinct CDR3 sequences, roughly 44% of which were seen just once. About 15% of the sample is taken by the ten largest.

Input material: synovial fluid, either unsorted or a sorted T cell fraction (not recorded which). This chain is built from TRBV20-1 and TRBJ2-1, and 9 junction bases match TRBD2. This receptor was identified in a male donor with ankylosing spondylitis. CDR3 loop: CSAPGLAIHEQFF. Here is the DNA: TGCAGTGCTCCGGGACTAGCTATCCATGAGCAGTTCTTC.